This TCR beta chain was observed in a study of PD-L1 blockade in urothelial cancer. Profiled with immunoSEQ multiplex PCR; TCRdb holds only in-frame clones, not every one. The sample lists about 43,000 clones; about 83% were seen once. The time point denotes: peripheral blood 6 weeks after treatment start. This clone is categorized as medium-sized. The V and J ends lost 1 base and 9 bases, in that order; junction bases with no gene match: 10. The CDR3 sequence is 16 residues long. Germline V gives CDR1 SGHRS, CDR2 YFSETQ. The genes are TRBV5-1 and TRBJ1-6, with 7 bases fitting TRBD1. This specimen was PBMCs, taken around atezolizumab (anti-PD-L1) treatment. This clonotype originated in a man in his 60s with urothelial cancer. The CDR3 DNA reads TGCGCCAGCAGCTTGACCTCGACAGGGAGGAGTTCACCCCTCCACTTT. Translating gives CASSLTSTGRSSPLHF.